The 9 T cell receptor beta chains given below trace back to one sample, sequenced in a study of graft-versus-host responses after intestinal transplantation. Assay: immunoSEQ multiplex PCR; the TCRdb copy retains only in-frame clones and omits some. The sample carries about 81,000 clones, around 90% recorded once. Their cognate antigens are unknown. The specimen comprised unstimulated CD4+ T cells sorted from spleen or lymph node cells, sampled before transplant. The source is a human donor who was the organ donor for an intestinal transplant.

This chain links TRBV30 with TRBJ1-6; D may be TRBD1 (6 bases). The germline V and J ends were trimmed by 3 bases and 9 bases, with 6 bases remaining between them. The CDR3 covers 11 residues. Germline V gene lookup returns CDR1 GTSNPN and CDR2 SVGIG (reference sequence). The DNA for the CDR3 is TGTGCCTGGAGGGACAGTTCACCCCTCCACTTT. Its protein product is CAWRDSSPLHF.

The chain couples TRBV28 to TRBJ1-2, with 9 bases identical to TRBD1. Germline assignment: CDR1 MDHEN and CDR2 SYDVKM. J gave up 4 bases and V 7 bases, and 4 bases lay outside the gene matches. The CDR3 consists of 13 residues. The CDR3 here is CASNVQGAYGYTF. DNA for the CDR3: TGTGCCAGCAACGTACAGGGGGCCTATGGCTACACCTTC.

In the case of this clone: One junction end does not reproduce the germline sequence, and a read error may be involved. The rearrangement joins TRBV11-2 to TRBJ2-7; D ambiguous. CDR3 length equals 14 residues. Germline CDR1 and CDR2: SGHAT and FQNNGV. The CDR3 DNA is TGTGCCAGCAGCGTAGACGGTGTTTCCTACGAGCAGTACTTC. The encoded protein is CASSVDGVSYEQYF.

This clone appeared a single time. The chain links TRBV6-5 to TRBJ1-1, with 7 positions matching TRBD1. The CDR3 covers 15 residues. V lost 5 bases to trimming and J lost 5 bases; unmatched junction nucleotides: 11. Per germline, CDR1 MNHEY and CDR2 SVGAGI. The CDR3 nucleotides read TGTGCCAGCAGTGGGGACAGTGGGTATAGAACTGAAGCTTTCTTT. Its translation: CASSGDSGYRTEAFF.

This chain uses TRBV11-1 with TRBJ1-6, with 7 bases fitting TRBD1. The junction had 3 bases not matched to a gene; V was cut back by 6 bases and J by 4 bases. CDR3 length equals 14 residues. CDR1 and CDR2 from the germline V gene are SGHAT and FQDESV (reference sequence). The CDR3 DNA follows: TGTGCCAGCAGACAGGGGACATATAATTCACCCCTCCACTTT. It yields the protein CASRQGTYNSPLHF. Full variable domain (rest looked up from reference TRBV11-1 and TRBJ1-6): EAEVAQSPRYKITEKSQAVAFWCDPISGHATLYWYRQILGQGPELLVQFQDESVVDDSQLPKDRFSAERLKGVDSTLKIQPAELGDSAMYLCASRQGTYNSPLHFGNGTRLTVT.

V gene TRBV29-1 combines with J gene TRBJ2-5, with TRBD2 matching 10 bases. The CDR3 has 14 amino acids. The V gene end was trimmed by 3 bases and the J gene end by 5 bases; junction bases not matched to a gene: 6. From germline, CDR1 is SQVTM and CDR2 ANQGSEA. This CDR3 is CSVDDLAGEETQYF. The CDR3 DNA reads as TGCAGCGTTGATGACCTAGCGGGAGAGGAGACCCAGTACTTC.

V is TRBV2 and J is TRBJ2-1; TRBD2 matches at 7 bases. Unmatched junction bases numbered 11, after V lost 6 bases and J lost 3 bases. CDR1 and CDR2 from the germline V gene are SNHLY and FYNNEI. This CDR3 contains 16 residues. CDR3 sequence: CASSDTGRIYYNEQFF. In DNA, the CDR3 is TGTGCCAGCAGCGACACCGGGAGGATCTACTACAATGAGCAGTTCTTC.

The CDR3 nucleotides read TGTGCCAGCAGCTTAGGACAGGCTTTTTATGGCTACACCTTC. Its protein is CASSLGQAFYGYTF. The chain recombines TRBV13 with TRBJ1-2, with a possible D match to TRBD1 (5 bases). Germline CDR1 reads PRHDT; CDR2 reads FYEKMQ (reference sequence). This CDR3 region has 14 residues. Trimming removed 0 bases from V and 5 bases from J, with 10 bases in between.

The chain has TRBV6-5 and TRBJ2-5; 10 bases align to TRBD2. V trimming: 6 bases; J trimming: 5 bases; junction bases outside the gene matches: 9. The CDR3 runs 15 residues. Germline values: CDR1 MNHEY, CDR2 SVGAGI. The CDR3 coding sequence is TGTGCCAGCAGCAAGGGACTAGCGACGCGGGAGACCCAGTACTTC. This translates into CASSKGLATRETQYF.